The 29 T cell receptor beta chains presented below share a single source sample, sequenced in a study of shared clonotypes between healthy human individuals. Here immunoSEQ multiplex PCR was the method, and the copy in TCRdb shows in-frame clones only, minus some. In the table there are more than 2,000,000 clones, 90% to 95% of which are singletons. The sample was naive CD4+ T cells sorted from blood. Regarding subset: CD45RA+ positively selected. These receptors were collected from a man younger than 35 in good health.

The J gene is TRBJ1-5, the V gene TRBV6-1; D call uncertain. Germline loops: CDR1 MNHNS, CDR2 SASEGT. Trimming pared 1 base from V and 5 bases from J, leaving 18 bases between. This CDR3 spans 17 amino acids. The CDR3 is CASSEEVSYPVYQPQHF. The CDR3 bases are TGTGCCAGCAGTGAAGAGGTCAGCTACCCCGTTTATCAGCCCCAGCATTTT.

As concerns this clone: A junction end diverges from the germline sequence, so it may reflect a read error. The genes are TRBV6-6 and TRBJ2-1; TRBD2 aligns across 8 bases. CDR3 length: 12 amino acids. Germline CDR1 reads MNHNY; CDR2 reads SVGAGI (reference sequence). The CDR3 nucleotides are TGCGGGGGGGGGAGCTCCTACAATGAGCAGTTCTTC. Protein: CGGGSSYNEQFF.

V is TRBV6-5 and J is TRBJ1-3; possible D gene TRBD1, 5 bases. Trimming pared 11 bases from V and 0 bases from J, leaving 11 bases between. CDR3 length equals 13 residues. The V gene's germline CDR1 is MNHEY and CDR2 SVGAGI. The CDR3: CAGGADSGNTIYF. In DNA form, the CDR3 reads TGTGCCGGCGGGGCAGACTCTGGAAACACCATATATTTT.

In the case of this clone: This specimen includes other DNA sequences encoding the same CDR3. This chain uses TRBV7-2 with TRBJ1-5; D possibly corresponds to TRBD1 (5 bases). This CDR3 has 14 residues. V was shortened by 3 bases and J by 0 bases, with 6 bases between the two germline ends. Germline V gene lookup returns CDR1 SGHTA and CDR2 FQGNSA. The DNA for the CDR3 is TGTGCCAGCAGCTTGGGGCGTAGCAATCAGCCCCAGCATTTT. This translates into CASSLGRSNQPQHF.

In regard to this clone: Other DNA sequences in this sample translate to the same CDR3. This CDR3 reads CASSFPGLSNQPQHF. The CDR3 DNA is TGTGCCAGCAGTTTTCCGGGCCTTAGCAATCAGCCCCAGCATTTT. The chain carries TRBV28 and TRBJ1-5; D is uncertain. Trimming took 3 bases from V and 0 from J, leaving 9 bases between them. The length of the CDR3 is 15 residues. CDR1 MDHEN and CDR2 SYDVKM come from the germline V gene.

The CDR3 region has the DNA TGTGCCAGTAGTACCTTATTGATTAGCAATCAGCCCCAGCATTTT. Translating gives CASSTLLISNQPQHF. The chain is built from TRBV19 and TRBJ1-5; D remains ambiguous. V shed 4 bases and J shed 0 bases, with 10 bases lying between them. The CDR3 consists of 15 residues. Germline assignment: CDR1 LNHDA and CDR2 SQIVND (reference sequence).

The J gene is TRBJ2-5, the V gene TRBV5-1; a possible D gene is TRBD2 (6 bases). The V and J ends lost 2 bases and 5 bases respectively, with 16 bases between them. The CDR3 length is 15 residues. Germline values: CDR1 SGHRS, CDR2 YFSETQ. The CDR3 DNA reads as TGCGCCAGCAGCTTAGTGGAGGGATCGGGGGAGACCCAGTACTTC. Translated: CASSLVEGSGETQYF.

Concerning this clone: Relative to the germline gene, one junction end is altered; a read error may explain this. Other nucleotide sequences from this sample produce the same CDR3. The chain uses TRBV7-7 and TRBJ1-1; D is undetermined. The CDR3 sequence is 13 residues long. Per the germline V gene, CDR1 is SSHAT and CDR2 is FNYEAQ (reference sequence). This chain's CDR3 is CASSLGSNTEAFF. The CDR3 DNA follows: TGTGCTAGCAGCCTGGGGTCGAACACTGAAGCTTTCTTT.

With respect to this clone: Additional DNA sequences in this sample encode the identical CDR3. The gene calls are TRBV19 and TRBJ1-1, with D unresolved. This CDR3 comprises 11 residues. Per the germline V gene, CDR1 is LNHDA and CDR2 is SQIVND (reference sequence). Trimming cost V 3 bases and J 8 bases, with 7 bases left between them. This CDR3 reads CASSIAVEAFF. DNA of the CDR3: TGTGCCAGTAGTATTGCAGTAGAAGCTTTCTTT.

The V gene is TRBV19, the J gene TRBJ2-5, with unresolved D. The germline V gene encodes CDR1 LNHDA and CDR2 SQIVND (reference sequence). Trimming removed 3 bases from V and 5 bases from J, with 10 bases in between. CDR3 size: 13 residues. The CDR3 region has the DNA TGTGCCAGTAGTATCTCTAGACGGGAGACCCAGTACTTC. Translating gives CASSISRRETQYF. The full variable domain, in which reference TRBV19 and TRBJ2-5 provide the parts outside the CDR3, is DGGITQSPKYLFRKEGQNVTLSCEQNLNHDAMYWYRQDPGQGLRLIYYSQIVNDFQKGDIAEGYSVSREKKESFPLTVTSAQKNPTAFYLCASSISRRETQYFGPGTRLLVL.

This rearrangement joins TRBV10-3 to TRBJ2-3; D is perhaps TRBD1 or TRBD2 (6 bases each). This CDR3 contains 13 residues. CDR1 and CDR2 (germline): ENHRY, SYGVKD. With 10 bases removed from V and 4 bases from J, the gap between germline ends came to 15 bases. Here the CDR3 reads CATSPGGADTQYF. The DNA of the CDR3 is TGTGCCACCTCACCCGGGGGCGCAGATACGCAGTATTTT.

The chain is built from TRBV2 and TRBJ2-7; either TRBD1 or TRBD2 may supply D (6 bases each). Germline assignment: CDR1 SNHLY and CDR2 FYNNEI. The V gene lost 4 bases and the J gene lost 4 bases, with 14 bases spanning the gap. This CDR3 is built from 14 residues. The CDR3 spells CASSVGGQRYEQYF. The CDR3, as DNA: TGTGCCAGCAGTGTAGGGGGGCAGAGGTACGAGCAGTACTTC.

As DNA, the CDR3 is TGTGCCAGCAGCCCACAGGGGTGGTACCAAGAGACCCAGTACTTC. Translation: CASSPQGWYQETQYF. The chain uses TRBV11-2 and TRBJ2-5; the match to TRBD1 covers 7 bases. Germline assignment: CDR1 SGHAT and CDR2 FQNNGV. This CDR3 has 15 amino acids. The junction had 6 bases not matched to a gene; V was cut back by 5 bases and J by 0 bases. Variable domain in full (rest from reference TRBV11-2 and TRBJ2-5): EAGVAQSPRYKIIEKRQSVAFWCNPISGHATLYWYQQILGQGPKLLIQFQNNGVVDDSQLPKDRFSAERLKGVDSTLKIQPAKLEDSAVYLCASSPQGWYQETQYFGPGTRLLVL.

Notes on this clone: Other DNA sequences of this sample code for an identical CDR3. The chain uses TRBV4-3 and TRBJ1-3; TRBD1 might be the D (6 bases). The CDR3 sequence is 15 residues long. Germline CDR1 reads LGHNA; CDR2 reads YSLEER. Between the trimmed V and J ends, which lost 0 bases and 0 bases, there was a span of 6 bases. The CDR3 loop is CASSQEGGSGNTIYF. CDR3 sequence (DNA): TGCGCCAGCAGCCAAGAAGGGGGCTCTGGAAACACCATATATTTT.

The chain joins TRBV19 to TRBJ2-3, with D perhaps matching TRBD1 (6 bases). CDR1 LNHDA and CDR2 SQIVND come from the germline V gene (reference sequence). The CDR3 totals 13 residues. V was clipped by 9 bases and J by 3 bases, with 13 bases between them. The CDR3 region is CASRDTQTDTQYF. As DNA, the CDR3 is TGTGCCAGCCGGGACACCCAGACAGATACGCAGTATTTT.

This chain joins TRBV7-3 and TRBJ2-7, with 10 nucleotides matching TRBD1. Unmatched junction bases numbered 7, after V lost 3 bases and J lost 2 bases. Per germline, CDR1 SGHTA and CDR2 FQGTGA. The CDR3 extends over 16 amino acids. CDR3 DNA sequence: TGTGCCAGCAGCTTGGCGGGGGACAGGGGACCCTACGAGCAGTACTTC. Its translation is CASSLAGDRGPYEQYF.

CDR3 amino acids: CASSKQGAASYEQYF. The CDR3 nucleotides are TGCGCCAGCAGCAAGCAGGGGGCGGCCTCCTACGAGCAGTACTTC. The V gene is TRBV5-1, the J gene TRBJ2-7; TRBD1 matches 8 bases. This CDR3 has 15 residues. The V segment lost 4 bases and the J segment 0 bases; nucleotides outside the gene matches: 6. Germline V gives CDR1 SGHRS, CDR2 YFSETQ.

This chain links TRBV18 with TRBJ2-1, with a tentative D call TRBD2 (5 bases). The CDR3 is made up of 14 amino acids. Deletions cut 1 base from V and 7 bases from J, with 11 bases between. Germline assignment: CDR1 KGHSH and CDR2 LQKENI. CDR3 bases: TGTGCCAGCTCACCACTAGAGACGGGGAATGAGCAGTTCTTC. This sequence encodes CASSPLETGNEQFF.

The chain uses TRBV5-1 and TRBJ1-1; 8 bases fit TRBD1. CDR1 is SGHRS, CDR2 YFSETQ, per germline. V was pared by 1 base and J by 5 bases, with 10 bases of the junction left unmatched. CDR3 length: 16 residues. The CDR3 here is CASSLLSDRERTEAFF. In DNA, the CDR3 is TGCGCCAGCAGCTTGTTATCGGACAGGGAAAGGACTGAAGCTTTCTTT.

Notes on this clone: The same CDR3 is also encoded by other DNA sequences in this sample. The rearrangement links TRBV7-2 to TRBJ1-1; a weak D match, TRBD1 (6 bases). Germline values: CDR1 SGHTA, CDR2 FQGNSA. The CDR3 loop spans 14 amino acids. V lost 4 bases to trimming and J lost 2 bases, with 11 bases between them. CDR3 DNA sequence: TGTGCCAGCAGCTCGCAGGGGAGTAACACTGAAGCTTTCTTT. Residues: CASSSQGSNTEAFF. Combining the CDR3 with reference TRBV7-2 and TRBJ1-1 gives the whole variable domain GAGVSQSPSNKVTEKGKDVELRCDPISGHTALYWYRQSLGQGLEFLIYFQGNSAPDKSGLPSDRFSAERTGGSVSTLTIQRTQQEDSAVYLCASSSQGSNTEAFFGQGTRLTVV.

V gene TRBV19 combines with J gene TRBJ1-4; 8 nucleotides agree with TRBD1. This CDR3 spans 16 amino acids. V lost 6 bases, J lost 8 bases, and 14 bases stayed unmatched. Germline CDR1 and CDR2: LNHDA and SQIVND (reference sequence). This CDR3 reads CASRDFQGAPGEKLFF. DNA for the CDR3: TGTGCCAGTAGGGATTTCCAGGGGGCACCGGGGGAAAAACTGTTTTTT.

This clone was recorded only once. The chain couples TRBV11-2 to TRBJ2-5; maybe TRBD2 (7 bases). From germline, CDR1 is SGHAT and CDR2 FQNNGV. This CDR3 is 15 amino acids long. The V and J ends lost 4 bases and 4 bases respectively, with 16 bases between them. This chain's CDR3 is CASSSDGGRGETQYF. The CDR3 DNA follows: TGTGCCAGCAGCTCCGACGGGGGGCGGGGAGAGACCCAGTACTTC.

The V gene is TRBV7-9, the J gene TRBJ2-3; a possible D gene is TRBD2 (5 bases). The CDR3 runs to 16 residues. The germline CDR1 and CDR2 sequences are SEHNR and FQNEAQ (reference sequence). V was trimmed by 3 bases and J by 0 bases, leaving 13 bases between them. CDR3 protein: CASSFTRATSTDTQYF. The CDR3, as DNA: TGTGCCAGCAGCTTCACTAGGGCTACTAGCACAGATACGCAGTATTTT.

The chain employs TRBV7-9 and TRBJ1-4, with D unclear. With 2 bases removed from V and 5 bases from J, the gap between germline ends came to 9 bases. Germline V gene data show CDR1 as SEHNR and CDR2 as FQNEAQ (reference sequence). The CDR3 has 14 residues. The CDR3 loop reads CASSLRTPNEKLFF. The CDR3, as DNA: TGTGCCAGCAGCTTAAGGACCCCCAATGAAAAACTGTTTTTT.

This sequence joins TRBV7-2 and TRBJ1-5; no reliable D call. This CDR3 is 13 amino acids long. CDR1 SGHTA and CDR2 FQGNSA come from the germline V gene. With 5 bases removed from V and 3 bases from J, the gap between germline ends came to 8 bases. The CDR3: CASSLIYNQPQHF. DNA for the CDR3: TGTGCCAGCAGCCTTATCTACAATCAGCCCCAGCATTTT.

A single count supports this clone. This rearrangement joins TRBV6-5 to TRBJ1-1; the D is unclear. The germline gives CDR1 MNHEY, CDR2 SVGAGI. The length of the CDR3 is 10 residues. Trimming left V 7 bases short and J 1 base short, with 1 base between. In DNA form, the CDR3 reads TGTGCCAGCAAGAACACTGAAGCTTTCTTT. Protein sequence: CASKNTEAFF.

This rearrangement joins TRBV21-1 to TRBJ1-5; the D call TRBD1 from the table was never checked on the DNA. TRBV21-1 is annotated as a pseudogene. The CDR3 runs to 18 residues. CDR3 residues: CASSILRDRGWSNQPQHF. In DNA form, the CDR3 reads TGTGCCAGCAGCATCCTCCGGGACAGGGGTTGGAGCAATCAGCCCCAGCATTTT.

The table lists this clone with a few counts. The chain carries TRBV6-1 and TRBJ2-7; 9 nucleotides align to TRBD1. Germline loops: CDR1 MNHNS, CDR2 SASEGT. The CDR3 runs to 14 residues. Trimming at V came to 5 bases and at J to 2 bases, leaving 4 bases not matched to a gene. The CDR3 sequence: CASSQQGATYEQYF. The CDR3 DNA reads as TGTGCCAGCAGTCAACAGGGGGCGACCTACGAGCAGTACTTC.

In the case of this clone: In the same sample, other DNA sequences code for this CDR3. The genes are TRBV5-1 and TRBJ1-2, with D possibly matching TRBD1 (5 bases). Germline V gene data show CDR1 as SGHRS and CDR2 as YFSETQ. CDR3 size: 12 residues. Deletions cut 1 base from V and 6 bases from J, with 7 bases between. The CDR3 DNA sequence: TGCGCCAGCAGCTTGCCAGGGAATGGCTACACCTTC. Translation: CASSLPGNGYTF.